This T cell receptor (beta chain) was obtained from a study of response to subunit inactivated influenza vaccine. This clonotype has ten or more counts. In TCRdb, the RT-PCR reads were re-called with MiXCR into one record per CDR3 protein. The sample records hundreds of thousands of distinct CDR3 sequences, approximately 15% being singletons. The CDR3 spans 18 residues. Germline V gives CDR1 DFQATT, CDR2 SNEGSKA (reference sequence). V shed 2 bases and J 0 bases; nucleotides not matched to a gene: 9. The chain couples TRBV20-1 to TRBJ1-6; 8 bases are shared with TRBD1. The material was PBMCs from blood, obtained roughly 2 weeks before vaccination. The TCR was taken from a man in his forties or fifties who received an inactivated influenza vaccine. CDR3 residues: CSARNIPTGASYNSPLHF. The CDR3 coding sequence is TGCAGTGCTAGAAATATCCCGACAGGGGCCTCCTATAATTCACCCCTCCACTTT.